Listed below are T cell receptor beta chains from one sample, sequenced in a study of OX40 agonist ivuxolimab in advanced cancers. Measured with immunoSEQ multiplex PCR; TCRdb has only the in-frame clones, and not every one. The sample records around 20,000 clones, around 81% being singletons. The sequencing here drew on CD4+ or CD8+ T cells sorted from blood, taken in a trial of the OX40 agonist ivuxolimab. The receptors derive from an adult with an advanced solid tumor such as melanoma, head and neck, liver or kidney cancer. Each CDR3 is given with its conserved first and last residue. Fields, in order: D gene, J gene, V gene, clone size, CDR3 protein, CDR3 DNA. A D gene is named only where the DNA matches it firmly. The listing skips clone size in some rows; elsewhere it reads once, few, many or a size class.

NA,TRBJ2-2,TRBV11-1,NA,CASSSPPGAAKGTGELFF,TGTGCCAGCAGCTCACCCCCCGGGGCCGCGAAGGGCACCGGGGAGCTGTTTTTT
NA,TRBJ1-4,TRBV4-2,NA,CASSQDWGADPFF,TGTGCCAGCAGCCAAGATTGGGGGGCAGACCCGTTTTTT
TRBD1,TRBJ1-2,TRBV27,NA,CASSGVAGGSYGYTF,TGTGCCAGCAGTGGGGTTGCAGGGGGCAGCTATGGCTACACCTTC
NA,TRBJ1-2,TRBV7-9,NA,CASSLYSSGTHYGYTF,TGTGCCAGCAGCTTATACAGTTCCGGGACGCATTATGGCTACACCTTC
NA,TRBJ1-1,TRBV28,NA,CASSLRVKGYTEAFF,TGTGCCAGCAGTTTGAGGGTTAAGGGGTACACTGAAGCTTTCTTT
NA,TRBJ2-7,TRBV11-2,NA,CASSLGGTAYEQYF,TGTGCCAGCAGCTTAGGCGGGACAGCCTACGAGCAGTACTTC
NA,TRBJ2-2,TRBV7-2,NA,CASSFWAGAYDTGELFF,TGTGCCAGCAGCTTTTGGGCGGGGGCCTATGACACCGGGGAGCTGTTTTTT
NA,TRBJ2-3,TRBV6-6,NA,CASSFLAGSTDTQYF,TGTGCCAGCAGTTTTCTCGCGGGGAGCACAGATACGCAGTATTTT
TRBD2,TRBJ2-2,TRBV9,NA,CASSVGASGGADGELFF,TGTGCCAGCAGCGTAGGAGCTAGCGGGGGGGCCGACGGGGAGCTGTTTTTT
NA,TRBJ1-2,TRBV28,NA,CASRAGSHGYTF,TGTGCCAGCAGGGCAGGGTCTCATGGCTACACCTTC
NA,TRBJ2-5,TRBV18,once,CASSPATQTETQYF,TGTGCCAGCTCACCAGCTACGCAGACAGAGACCCAGTACTTC
NA,TRBJ1-2,TRBV19,NA,CASWGEGYGYTF,TGTGCCAGTTGGGGCGAGGGTTATGGCTACACCTTC
TRBD2,TRBJ2-1,TRBV27,NA,CASRSGGFSYNEQFF,TGTGCCAGCAGATCCGGGGGGTTCTCCTACAATGAGCAGTTCTTC
NA,TRBJ2-5,TRBV14,NA,CASSPDWGTQYF,TGTGCCAGCAGCCCGGACTGGGGGACCCAGTACTTC
TRBD2,TRBJ2-7,TRBV27,once,CASSKGTSGYEQYF,TGTGCCAGCAGTAAGGGGACTAGCGGCTACGAGCAGTACTTC
TRBD1,TRBJ1-2,TRBV7-3,once,CASSPSLDRGDGYTF,TGTGCCAGCAGCCCAAGCCTGGACAGGGGGGATGGCTACACCTTC
NA,TRBJ2-7,TRBV29-1,NA,CSVEDAGVLEQYF,TGCAGCGTTGAAGATGCAGGGGTGCTCGAGCAGTACTTC
NA,TRBJ1-5,TRBV19,NA,CASTPGQRSNQPQHF,TGTGCCAGTACCCCCGGACAGCGGAGCAATCAGCCCCAGCATTTT
NA,TRBJ2-2,TRBV30,NA,CAWMEVNTGELFF,TGTGCCTGGATGGAGGTTAACACCGGGGAGCTGTTTTTT
TRBD2,TRBJ2-2,TRBV7-3,NA,CASSWEAGTGELFF,TGTGCCAGCAGCTGGGAAGCGGGGACCGGGGAGCTGTTTTTT
TRBD1,TRBJ2-7,TRBV5-4,NA,CASSFEDRDEQYF,TGTGCCAGCAGCTTTGAGGACAGGGACGAGCAGTACTTC
NA,TRBJ1-1,TRBV11-2,NA,CASSPRTVMNTEAFF,TGTGCCAGCAGCCCCCGGACAGTCATGAACACTGAAGCTTTCTTT
TRBD1,TRBJ2-3,TRBV15,NA,CATSRGLGTGNTDTQYF,TGTGCCACCAGCAGAGGATTGGGGACAGGGAACACAGATACGCAGTATTTT
NA,TRBJ1-2,TRBV5-1,NA,CASSFTPGGPYGYTF,TGCGCCAGCAGCTTCACTCCGGGGGGGCCGTATGGCTACACCTTC
NA,TRBJ2-7,TRBV21-1,NA,CASSKGRLDDEQYF,TGTGCCAGCAGCAAAGGGCGTCTAGACGACGAGCAGTACTTC
NA,TRBJ1-4,TRBV6-6,NA,CASSFQGWGDLFF,TGTGCCAGCAGCTTCCAGGGTTGGGGAGATCTGTTTTTT
NA,TRBJ1-6,TRBV12-2,few,CASRLGSRAVHNSPLHF,TGTGCAAGTCGCTTAGGTTCCCGGGCAGTCCATAATTCACCCCTCCACTTT
TRBD1,TRBJ2-7,TRBV2,NA,CASSEPPGQGDEQYF,TGTGCCAGCAGTGAACCCCCGGGACAGGGAGACGAGCAGTACTTC
NA,TRBJ2-7,TRBV28,NA,CASSFSGDKPDYEQYF,TGTGCCAGCAGTTTCTCTGGGGACAAGCCCGACTACGAGCAGTACTTC
TRBD2,TRBJ2-2,TRBV7-9,few,CASSLGSGGTTGELFF,TGTGCCAGCAGCTTAGGAAGCGGGGGAACCACCGGGGAGCTGTTTTTT
TRBD2,TRBJ2-7,TRBV11-2,NA,CASSLGLATYYEQYF,TGTGCCAGCAGCTTAGGACTAGCGACATACTACGAGCAGTACTTC
NA,TRBJ1-5,TRBV27,NA,CASSPPPQGGQPQHF,TGTGCCAGCAGTCCACCCCCCCAGGGCGGCCAGCCCCAGCATTTT
NA,TRBJ2-7,TRBV28,NA,CASSPGGGLSSYEQYF,TGTGCCAGCAGTCCCGGAGGGGGGCTGAGCTCCTACGAGCAGTACTTC
NA,TRBJ1-5,TRBV28,NA,CASSLMGASNQPQHF,TGTGCCAGCAGTTTAATGGGGGCCAGCAATCAGCCCCAGCATTTT
NA,TRBJ1-1,TRBV5-1,NA,CASSLAVEGRGTEAFF,TGCGCCAGCAGCTTGGCCGTCGAGGGAAGGGGCACTGAAGCTTTCTTT
NA,TRBJ1-4,TRBV27,NA,CASSNLNSNEKLFF,TGTGCCAGCAGTAATTTAAATTCTAATGAAAAACTGTTTTTT
NA,TRBJ2-3,TRBV25-1,few,CASSGRGARPDTQYF,TGTGCCAGCAGTGGGAGGGGGGCGAGGCCAGATACGCAGTATTTT
NA,TRBJ1-6,TRBV16,NA,CASSQKLVSGVDSPLHF,TGTGCCAGCAGCCAAAAACTGGTATCAGGGGTCGATTCACCCCTCCACTTT
NA,TRBJ1-5,TRBV27,NA,CASSFGSEGYQPQHF,TGTGCCAGCAGTTTCGGGTCGGAGGGCTATCAGCCCCAGCATTTT
NA,TRBJ2-7,TRBV7-2,once,CASSFSGTAYEQYF,TGTGCCAGCAGCTTCTCCGGGACGGCTTACGAGCAGTACTTC
TRBD1,TRBJ1-3,TRBV5-1,few,CASSAYGQGNTIYF,TGCGCCAGCAGCGCCTACGGACAGGGTAACACCATATATTTT
NA,TRBJ2-2,TRBV9,NA,CASSPPARRGELFF,TGTGCCAGCAGCCCCCCGGCCAGGCGGGGGGAGCTGTTTTTT
NA,TRBJ1-2,TRBV5-4,once,CASSQDSGEYYGYTF,TGCGCCAGCAGCCAAGACTCAGGGGAGTACTATGGCTACACCTTC
NA,TRBJ2-1,TRBV9,NA,CASSVDGLWTARRGNEQFF,TGTGCCAGCAGCGTAGATGGGCTTTGGACAGCTCGGCGGGGCAATGAGCAGTTCTTC
TRBD1,TRBJ1-2,TRBV7-9,NA,CASSSLDGTEANYGYTF,TGTGCCAGCAGCTCCTTAGATGGGACAGAAGCTAACTATGGCTACACCTTC